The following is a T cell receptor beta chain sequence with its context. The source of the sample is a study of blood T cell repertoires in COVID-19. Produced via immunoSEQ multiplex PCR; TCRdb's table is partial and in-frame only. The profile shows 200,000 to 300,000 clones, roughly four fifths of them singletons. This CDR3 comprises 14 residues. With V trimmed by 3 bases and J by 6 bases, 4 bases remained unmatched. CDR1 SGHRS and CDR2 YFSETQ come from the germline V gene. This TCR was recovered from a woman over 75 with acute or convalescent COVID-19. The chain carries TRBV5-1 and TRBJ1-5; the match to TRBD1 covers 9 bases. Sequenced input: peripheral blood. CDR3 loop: CASSSGTGIQPQHF. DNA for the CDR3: TGCGCCAGCAGCTCCGGGACAGGGATTCAGCCCCAGCATTTT.